This TCR beta chain originates from a study of radiotherapy plus CTLA-4 blockade in lung cancer. Sequencing was performed with immunoSEQ multiplex PCR; in TCRdb, only in-frame clones are kept and a portion is missing. The data contain around 59,000 clones, 65% to 80% of them singletons. Points on this clone: Its antigen is not known.

V shed 8 bases, J shed 0 bases, and the junction held 2 bases outside the gene matches. This CDR3 is built from 13 residues. The germline gives CDR1 MDHEN, CDR2 SYDVKM. Whole-study findings and limits: Peripheral blood showed expansion of tumor-derived TCR clones after radiotherapy and ipilimumab.

The sequencing used peripheral blood, collected from a patient treated with radiotherapy plus ipilimumab. This clonotype originated in a human donor with non-small cell lung cancer whose response to radiotherapy plus ipilimumab could not be evaluated. This chain links TRBV28 with TRBJ1-2; 8 bases align to TRBD1. CDR3 amino acids: CASGDRTNYGYTF. CDR3 DNA sequence: TGTGCCAGCGGGGACAGGACTAACTATGGCTACACCTTC.